This T cell receptor beta chain was observed in a study of CD8 T cells in Susac syndrome. CDR1 is KGHSH and CDR2 is LQKENI in the germline V gene. This CDR3 has 15 residues. With 0 bases removed from V and 2 bases from J, the gap between germline ends came to 10 bases. Random hexamers served to reverse transcribe about 0.5 to 1 ug RNA. TCR beta CDR3 was amplified by immunoSEQ multiplex PCR. This amplification extended across 54 Vbeta and 13 Jbeta segments. TCRdb re-called the immunoSEQ multiplex PCR reads with MiXCR, one entry per CDR3 protein. The sample holds about 150,000 distinct CDR3 sequences, approximately 96% seen once.

What was sequenced was CD4+ T cells from PBMCs. The receptor comes from a human donor with Susac syndrome. The chain uses TRBV18 and TRBJ2-5; D uncertain. In nucleotides, the CDR3 is TGTGCCAGCTCACCACCGGGCAGAATACAAGAGACCCAGTACTTC. This gives the protein CASSPPGRIQETQYF. Full variable domain (missing parts from reference TRBV18 and TRBJ2-5): NAGVMQNPRHLVRRRGQEARLRCSPMKGHSHVYWYRQLPEEGLKFMVYLQKENIIDESGMPKERFSAEFPKEGPSILRIQQVVRGDSAAYFCASSPPGRIQETQYFGPGTRLLVL.